This T cell receptor (beta chain) was obtained from a study of cytomegalovirus exposure and HLA in healthy donors. Trimming removed 2 bases at V and 4 bases at J, with 4 bases between. The CDR3 spans 11 residues. Germline CDR1 GTSNPN, CDR2 SVGIG (reference sequence). The PCR ran on 60 Vbeta and 13 Jbeta primers. Some clones are missing from TCRdb's copy, which holds only in-frame ones; the method was immunoSEQ multiplex PCR. This repertoire includes around 58,000 clones. The material sequenced was PBMCs. V is TRBV30 and J is TRBJ2-3; D gene unclear. This receptor was taken from a man aged 50-60 years in good health and CMV-seropositive. The DNA of the CDR3 is TGTGCCTGGAGTTTAGCAGATACGCAGTATTTT. Its protein product is CAWSLADTQYF.